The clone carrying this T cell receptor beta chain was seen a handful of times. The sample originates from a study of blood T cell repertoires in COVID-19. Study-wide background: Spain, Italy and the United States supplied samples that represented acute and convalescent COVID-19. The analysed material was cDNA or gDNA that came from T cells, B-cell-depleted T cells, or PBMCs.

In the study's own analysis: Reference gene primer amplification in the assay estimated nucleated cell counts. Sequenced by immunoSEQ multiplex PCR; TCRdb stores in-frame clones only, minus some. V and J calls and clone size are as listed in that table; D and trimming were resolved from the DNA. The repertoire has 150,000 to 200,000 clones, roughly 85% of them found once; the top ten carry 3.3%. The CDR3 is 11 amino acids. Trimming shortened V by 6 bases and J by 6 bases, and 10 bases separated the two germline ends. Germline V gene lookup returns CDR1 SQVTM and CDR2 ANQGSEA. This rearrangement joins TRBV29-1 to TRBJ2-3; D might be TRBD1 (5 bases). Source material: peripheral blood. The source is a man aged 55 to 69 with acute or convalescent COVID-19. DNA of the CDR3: TGCAGCGTAGTGACAGTGGATACGCAGTATTTT. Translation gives CSVVTVDTQYF.